Presented here are 15 T cell receptor beta chains from one specimen sequenced in a study of cytomegalovirus exposure and HLA in healthy donors. The table came from immunoSEQ multiplex PCR; TCRdb's copy has only in-frame clones and leaves some out. The sample shows 95,000 to 150,000 clones, 90% to 96% of them seen only once. Source material: PBMCs. All receptors come from a young man in good health and CMV-seronegative.

V and J are TRBV7-2 and TRBJ1-2; D perhaps matches TRBD1 (6 bases). Trimming left V 1 base short and J 0 bases short, with 12 bases between. This CDR3 has 16 amino acids. Germline V lookup: CDR1 SGHTA, CDR2 FQGNSA. The CDR3 reads CASSLEARGANYGYTF. The CDR3 DNA reads TGTGCCAGCAGCTTAGAAGCCAGGGGAGCTAACTATGGCTACACCTTC.

This chain joins TRBV28 and TRBJ2-4; 9 nucleotides agree with TRBD1. The CDR3 length is 17 residues. From germline, CDR1 is MDHEN and CDR2 SYDVKM. The ends lost 5 bases at V and 1 base at J; junction bases unmatched: 9. The CDR3 is CASSETGGLFAKNIQYF. The CDR3, as DNA: TGTGCCAGCAGTGAGACAGGGGGGTTGTTCGCCAAAAACATTCAGTACTTC.

The chain combines TRBV28 with TRBJ2-3; 10 bases are a match to TRBD2. Trimming cost V 3 bases and J 3 bases; bases outside gene matches: 3. The CDR3 is 15 residues long. Germline CDR1 and CDR2: MDHEN and SYDVKM. CDR3 region: CASSLASGRTDTQYF. The CDR3 DNA reads TGTGCCAGCAGTTTGGCTAGCGGGAGAACAGATACGCAGTATTTT.

This chain links TRBV5-5 with TRBJ2-1; 7 bases fit TRBD2. The CDR3 runs to 13 residues. The V and J ends lost 2 bases and 9 bases, in that order; junction bases with no gene match: 5. CDR1 is SGHKS, CDR2 YYEKEE, per germline (reference sequence). CDR3 sequence: CASSFRWGGEQFF. The CDR3 DNA follows: TGTGCCAGCAGCTTCAGGTGGGGGGGTGAGCAGTTCTTC. Full variable domain (remainder filled in from reference TRBV5-5 and TRBJ2-1): DAGVTQSPTHLIKTRGQQVTLRCSPISGHKSVSWYQQVLGQGPQFIFQYYEKEERGRGNFPDRFSARQFPNYSSELNVNALLLGDSALYLCASSFRWGGEQFFGPGTRLTVL.

The chain combines TRBV7-3 with TRBJ2-2; D gene uncertain. The germline V and J ends were trimmed by 5 bases and 0 bases, with 10 bases remaining between them. CDR3 size: 15 residues. The germline V gene encodes CDR1 SGHTA and CDR2 FQGTGA. CDR3 protein: CASSKEPANTGELFF. The CDR3 nucleotides read TGTGCCAGCAGCAAGGAGCCGGCGAACACCGGGGAGCTGTTTTTT.

The rearrangement links TRBV15 to TRBJ2-1, with 7 bases identical to TRBD1. This CDR3 contains 16 residues. Germline CDR1 reads LNHNV; CDR2 reads YYDKDF (reference sequence). Unmatched junction bases numbered 8, after V lost 2 bases and J lost 4 bases. CDR3 protein: CATSRHGQVGYNEQFF. CDR3 bases: TGTGCCACCAGCAGACACGGACAGGTGGGATACAATGAGCAGTTCTTC.

As to this clone: This sample also contains other DNA sequences that code for the same CDR3. V and J are TRBV6-5 and TRBJ1-5, with 8 bases identical to TRBD1. CDR3 length: 15 amino acids. CDR1 is MNHEY and CDR2 is SVGAGI in the germline V gene. With 4 bases clipped from V and 1 base from J, the junction kept 3 bases outside the gene matches. The CDR3 is CASSSDRGSNQPQHF. CDR3 nucleotides: TGTGCCAGCAGTTCCGACAGGGGCAGCAATCAGCCCCAGCATTTT.

The CDR3 sequence is CSAELAGVSTGELFF. Written as DNA, the CDR3 is TGCAGCGCAGAACTGGCGGGAGTAAGCACCGGGGAGCTGTTTTTT. The V gene is TRBV29-1, the J gene TRBJ2-2; 7 bases are shared with TRBD2. The CDR3 totals 15 residues. V was pared by 7 bases and J by 4 bases, with 12 bases of the junction left unmatched. The V gene's germline CDR1 is SQVTM and CDR2 ANQGSEA.

V is TRBV7-9 and J is TRBJ2-7, with 7 bases aligning to TRBD1. Germline assignment: CDR1 SEHNR and CDR2 FQNEAQ (reference sequence). The CDR3 sequence is 13 residues long. Trimming removed 5 bases from V and 5 bases from J; junction bases left unmatched: 6. The CDR3 bases are TGTGCCAGCAGCCCCACAGGGGTCCACGAGCAGTACTTC. Protein product: CASSPTGVHEQYF.

The chain is built from TRBV27 and TRBJ2-7, with D perhaps matching TRBD1 (6 bases). In germline, CDR1 is MNHEY, CDR2 SMNVEV (reference sequence). The CDR3 is 14 amino acids. V gave up 1 base and J gave up 3 bases, with 10 bases separating them. CDR3 loop: CASSLLQGDYEQYF. DNA for the CDR3: TGTGCCAGCAGTTTATTACAGGGAGACTACGAGCAGTACTTC.

CDR3 nucleotides: TGTGCCAGCAGCCCCATAGCGGGAGAAGAGACCCAGTACTTC. Encoded protein: CASSPIAGEETQYF. The V and J genes are TRBV7-3 and TRBJ2-5, with TRBD2 identical over 9 bases. The trim removed 5 bases at V and 3 bases at J, leaving 4 bases unmatched. The CDR3 runs 14 residues. CDR1 is SGHTA and CDR2 is FQGTGA in the germline V gene.

This chain connects TRBV11-1 to TRBJ1-1; D may be TRBD1 (6 bases). Germline V CDR1 and CDR2: SGHAT, FQDESV (reference sequence). This CDR3 has 14 residues. Between the trimmed V and J ends, which lost 7 bases and 6 bases, there was a span of 18 bases. The CDR3 coding sequence is TGTGCCAGCAAGACCTGGCAGGGGCTGCCTGAAGCTTTCTTT. Protein product: CASKTWQGLPEAFF.

Only one count was recorded for this clone. J is TRBJ2-1 and V is TRBV6-5; TRBD2 is a possible D gene (6 bases). From germline, CDR1 is MNHEY and CDR2 SVGAGI. Trimming stripped 2 bases from V and 8 bases from J, with 10 bases between. The CDR3 covers 13 residues. The CDR3 is CASSYPGTYEQFF. The CDR3 bases are TGTGCCAGCAGTTACCCGGGGACTTATGAGCAGTTCTTC.

This clone was seen ten or more times. This sequence joins TRBV4-3 and TRBJ2-3; TRBD1 agrees at 11 bases. After removal of 0 bases from V and 4 bases from J, the junction contained 6 bases not matched to a gene. Germline V gene sequence: CDR1 LGHNA, CDR2 YSLEER. CDR3 length equals 17 residues. This chain's CDR3 is CASSQDLPGQGADTQYF. DNA for the CDR3: TGCGCCAGCAGCCAAGATCTTCCGGGACAGGGGGCAGATACGCAGTATTTT.

The chain carries TRBV4-1 and TRBJ1-5; D is undetermined. The CDR3 covers 12 residues. In germline, CDR1 is MGHRA, CDR2 YSYEKL. Trimming cost V 6 bases and J 9 bases, with 12 bases left between them. The CDR3 DNA is TGCGCCAGCAGTTCGTCGTCAGGGCCCCAGCATTTT. This gives the protein CASSSSSGPQHF.